This T cell receptor beta chain was identified in a study of shared clonotypes between healthy human individuals. Study-wide background: Each donor had three CD4 naive, three CD4 memory, two CD8 naive and one CD8 memory plate.

This CDR3 contains 15 residues. Deletions cut 5 bases from V and 0 bases from J, with 13 bases between. CDR1 SNHLY and CDR2 FYNNEI come from the germline V gene. In the authors' methods: ImmunoSEQ gave junction-only sequences without quality scores, so filtering differed. Data came from immunoSEQ multiplex PCR; TCRdb stores just in-frame clones and leaves some out. V and J calls and clone size are as listed in that table; D and trimming were resolved from the DNA. The top ten hold around 0.38% of the sample, which has a few million clones, under 95% seen once. The source of this sequence is a young man in good health. Some clones in this sample may be carry-over from other donors' samples. The rearrangement joins TRBV2 to TRBJ1-1, with a tentative D call TRBD1 (5 bases). Input material: naive CD4+ T cells from PBMCs. The subset was: CD45RA+ positively selected. This CDR3 is CASSPNDRVNTEAFF. CDR3 coding DNA: TGTGCCAGCAGTCCCAACGACAGAGTGAACACTGAAGCTTTCTTT.